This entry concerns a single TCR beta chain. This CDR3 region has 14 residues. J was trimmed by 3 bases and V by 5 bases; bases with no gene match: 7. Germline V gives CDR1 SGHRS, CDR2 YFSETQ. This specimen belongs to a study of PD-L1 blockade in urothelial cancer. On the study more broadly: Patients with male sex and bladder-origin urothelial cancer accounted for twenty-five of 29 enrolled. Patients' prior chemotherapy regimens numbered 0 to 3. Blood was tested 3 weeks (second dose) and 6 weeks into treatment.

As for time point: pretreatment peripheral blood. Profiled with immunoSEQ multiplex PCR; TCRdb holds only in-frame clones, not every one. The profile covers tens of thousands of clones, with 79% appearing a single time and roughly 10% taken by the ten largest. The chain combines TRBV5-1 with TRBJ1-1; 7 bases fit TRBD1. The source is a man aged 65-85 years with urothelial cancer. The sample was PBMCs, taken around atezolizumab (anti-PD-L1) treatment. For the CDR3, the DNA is TGCGCCAGCAGACAGGGGCGTTTGGACACTGAAGCTTTCTTT. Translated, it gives CASRQGRLDTEAFF.